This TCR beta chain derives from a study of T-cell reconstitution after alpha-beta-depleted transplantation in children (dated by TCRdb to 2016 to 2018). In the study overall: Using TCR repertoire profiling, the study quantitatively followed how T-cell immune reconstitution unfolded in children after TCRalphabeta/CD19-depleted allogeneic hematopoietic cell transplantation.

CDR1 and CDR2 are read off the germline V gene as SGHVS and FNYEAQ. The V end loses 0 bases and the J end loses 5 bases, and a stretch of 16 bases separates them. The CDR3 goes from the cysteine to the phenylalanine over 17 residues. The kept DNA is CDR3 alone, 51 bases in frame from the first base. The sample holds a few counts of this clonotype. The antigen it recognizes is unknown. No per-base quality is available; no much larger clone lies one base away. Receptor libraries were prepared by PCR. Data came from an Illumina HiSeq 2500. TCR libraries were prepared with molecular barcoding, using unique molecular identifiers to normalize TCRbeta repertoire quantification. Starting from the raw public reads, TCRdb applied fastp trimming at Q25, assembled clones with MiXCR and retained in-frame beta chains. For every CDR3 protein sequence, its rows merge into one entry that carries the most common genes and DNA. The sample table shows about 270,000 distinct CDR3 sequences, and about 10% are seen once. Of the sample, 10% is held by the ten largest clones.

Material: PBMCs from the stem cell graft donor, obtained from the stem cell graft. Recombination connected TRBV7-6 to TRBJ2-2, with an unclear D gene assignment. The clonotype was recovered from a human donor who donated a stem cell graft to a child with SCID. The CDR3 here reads CASSLAPWGLETGELFF. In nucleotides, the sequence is TGTGCCAGCAGCTTAGCGCCATGGGGTTTGGAAACCGGGGAGCTGTTTTTT.